This is a list of T cell receptor beta chains from one sample in a study of early T cells in non-severe SARS-CoV-2 infection. TCRdb recomputed calls from the 5' RACE reads with MiXCR, one row per CDR3 protein. This table holds tens of thousands of distinct CDR3 sequences, 12% found once. Material for sequencing was whole blood. The receptors derive from an adult who was a healthcare worker with PCR-confirmed SARS-CoV-2 infection or an uninfected control (not recorded which). Both conserved end residues are part of each CDR3. The D gene is left open where the match is weak. A row's size may be missing; if present it is once, few, many or a size class.

cdr3_aa: CASSLGPPGGTGELFF
cdr3_nt: TGTGCCAGCAGCCTGGGACCCCCAGGGGGAACCGGGGAGCTGTTTTTT
clone_size: few
d_call: TRBD1
j_call: TRBJ2-2
v_call: TRBV6-5

cdr3_aa: CATWTGAYNEQFF
cdr3_nt: TGTGCCACCTGGACAGGGGCCTACAATGAGCAGTTCTTC
clone_size: many
d_call: TRBD1
j_call: TRBJ2-1
v_call: TRBV10-3

cdr3_aa: CSVDIREGLYEQFF
cdr3_nt: TGCAGCGTTGATATTCGGGAGGGCCTCTATGAGCAGTTCTTC
clone_size: NA
d_call: TRBD2
j_call: TRBJ2-1
v_call: TRBV29-1

cdr3_aa: CASSPYDLGATNEKLFF
cdr3_nt: TGTGCCAGCTCACCATACGATCTGGGGGCAACTAATGAAAAACTGTTTTTT
clone_size: many
d_call: NA
j_call: TRBJ1-4
v_call: TRBV18

cdr3_aa: CASSAYRGSYEQYF
cdr3_nt: TGTGCCAGCAGCGCCTACAGGGGGTCCTACGAGCAGTACTTC
clone_size: few
d_call: TRBD1
j_call: TRBJ2-7
v_call: TRBV7-2

cdr3_aa: CASSPSKNIQYF
cdr3_nt: TGTGCCAGCAGCCCGTCCAAAAACATTCAGTACTTC
clone_size: NA
d_call: NA
j_call: TRBJ2-4
v_call: TRBV7-2

cdr3_aa: CASSIRGAGGGYGYTF
cdr3_nt: TGTGCCAGTAGTATAAGAGGGGCAGGGGGCGGATATGGCTACACCTTC
clone_size: few
d_call: TRBD1
j_call: TRBJ1-2
v_call: TRBV19

cdr3_aa: CASSASGTRRDIQYF
cdr3_nt: TGTGCCAGCAGCGCGTCCGGGACTAGGAGGGACATTCAGTACTTC
clone_size: many
d_call: TRBD2
j_call: TRBJ2-4
v_call: TRBV7-2

cdr3_aa: CASSQEEDTGELFF
cdr3_nt: TGTGCCAGCAGCCAAGAAGAGGACACCGGGGAGCTGTTTTTT
clone_size: many
d_call: NA
j_call: TRBJ2-2
v_call: TRBV3-1

cdr3_aa: CASSEDRLRADTQYF
cdr3_nt: TGTGCCAGCAGCGAAGACAGGTTAAGGGCAGATACGCAGTATTTT
clone_size: NA
d_call: NA
j_call: TRBJ2-3
v_call: TRBV9

cdr3_aa: CASRSAQGGNEKLFF
cdr3_nt: TGTGCCAGCAGATCGGCGCAGGGCGGAAATGAAAAACTGTTTTTT
clone_size: many
d_call: NA
j_call: TRBJ1-4
v_call: TRBV5-5

cdr3_aa: CASRRDRVNSPLHF
cdr3_nt: TGCGCCAGCAGGCGGGACAGGGTTAATTCACCCCTCCACTTT
clone_size: many
d_call: TRBD1
j_call: TRBJ1-6
v_call: TRBV4-1

cdr3_aa: CSVELPQLAKNIQYF
cdr3_nt: TGCAGCGTTGAGTTACCGCAGCTAGCCAAAAACATTCAGTACTTC
clone_size: few
d_call: NA
j_call: TRBJ2-4
v_call: TRBV29-1

cdr3_aa: CASSLPPDTQYF
cdr3_nt: TGTGCCAGCAGCCTCCCCCCAGATACGCAGTATTTT
clone_size: NA
d_call: NA
j_call: TRBJ2-3
v_call: TRBV7-9

cdr3_aa: CASSTRLVAETQYF
cdr3_nt: TGTGCCAGTAGTACCCGACTAGTTGCTGAGACCCAGTACTTC
clone_size: NA
d_call: NA
j_call: TRBJ2-5
v_call: TRBV19

cdr3_aa: CSARLNSASIQYF
cdr3_nt: TGCAGTGCTAGATTGAACAGTGCAAGCATTCAGTACTTC
clone_size: few
d_call: NA
j_call: TRBJ2-4
v_call: TRBV20-1

cdr3_aa: CSVLDRNYEQYF
cdr3_nt: TGCAGCGTTCTGGACCGTAACTACGAGCAGTACTTC
clone_size: NA
d_call: NA
j_call: TRBJ2-7
v_call: TRBV29-1

cdr3_aa: CASSRGLAGYNEQFF
cdr3_nt: TGCGCCAGCAGCCGGGGACTAGCGGGTTACAATGAGCAGTTCTTC
clone_size: many
d_call: TRBD2
j_call: TRBJ2-1
v_call: TRBV4-3

cdr3_aa: CASNRDGVSETQYF
cdr3_nt: TGTGCCAGCAACCGGGATGGGGTTTCAGAGACCCAGTACTTC
clone_size: many
d_call: NA
j_call: TRBJ2-5
v_call: TRBV6-2/TRBV6-3

cdr3_aa: CASSPGRGRTADTQYF
cdr3_nt: TGTGCCAGCAGCCCAGGAAGGGGGAGGACGGCAGATACGCAGTATTTT
clone_size: few
d_call: NA
j_call: TRBJ2-3
v_call: TRBV7-2

cdr3_aa: CASDSLYGYTF
cdr3_nt: TGTGCCAGTGACAGCCTCTATGGCTACACCTTC
clone_size: few
d_call: NA
j_call: TRBJ1-2
v_call: TRBV9

cdr3_aa: CASSKRGTGDNEQFF
cdr3_nt: TGTGCCAGCAGTAAACGGGGGACAGGGGACAATGAGCAGTTCTTC
clone_size: many
d_call: TRBD1
j_call: TRBJ2-1
v_call: TRBV2

cdr3_aa: CASSQSGQGAAGANVLTF
cdr3_nt: TGTGCCAGCAGCCAAAGTGGACAGGGGGCCGCTGGGGCCAACGTCCTGACTTTC
clone_size: many
d_call: TRBD1
j_call: TRBJ2-6
v_call: TRBV7-3

cdr3_aa: CASSSGLAGVSYEQYF
cdr3_nt: TGTGCCAGCAGCTCCGGACTAGCGGGAGTATCCTACGAGCAGTACTTC
clone_size: many
d_call: TRBD2
j_call: TRBJ2-7
v_call: TRBV7-2

cdr3_aa: CASRNRNYGYTF
cdr3_nt: TGTGCCAGTAGAAATAGGAACTATGGCTACACCTTC
clone_size: many
d_call: NA
j_call: TRBJ1-2
v_call: TRBV19

cdr3_aa: CASSHETGETTNEKLFF
cdr3_nt: TGCGCCAGCAGCCATGAAACAGGGGAAACAACTAATGAAAAACTGTTTTTT
clone_size: few
d_call: TRBD1
j_call: TRBJ1-4
v_call: TRBV4-3

cdr3_aa: CASSRRPMNEQFF
cdr3_nt: TGTGCCAGCAGCCGACGGCCAATGAATGAGCAGTTCTTC
clone_size: NA
d_call: NA
j_call: TRBJ2-1
v_call: TRBV12-3/TRBV12-4

cdr3_aa: CASSDSGGPHKQYF
cdr3_nt: TGTGCCAGCAGCGATAGCGGGGGGCCCCATAAGCAGTACTTC
clone_size: NA
d_call: TRBD2
j_call: TRBJ2-7
v_call: TRBV7-3

cdr3_aa: CASSAPSRGWGESNVLTF
cdr3_nt: TGTGCCAGCAGCGCCCCTTCAAGGGGATGGGGCGAATCCAACGTCCTGACTTTC
clone_size: NA
d_call: NA
j_call: TRBJ2-6
v_call: TRBV9

cdr3_aa: CASSQSNQPQHF
cdr3_nt: TGTGCCAGCAGCCAAAGCAATCAGCCCCAGCATTTT
clone_size: few
d_call: NA
j_call: TRBJ1-5
v_call: TRBV3-1

cdr3_aa: CSVDRGQETQYF
cdr3_nt: TGCAGCGTCGACAGGGGCCAAGAGACCCAGTACTTC
clone_size: NA
d_call: TRBD1
j_call: TRBJ2-5
v_call: TRBV29-1

cdr3_aa: CASARGYTEAFF
cdr3_nt: TGTGCATCGGCTCGGGGTTACACTGAAGCTTTCTTT
clone_size: few
d_call: NA
j_call: TRBJ1-1
v_call: TRBV12-3/TRBV12-4

cdr3_aa: CASSLIPDTQYF
cdr3_nt: TGTGCCAGCAGCTTGATCCCAGATACGCAGTATTTT
clone_size: few
d_call: NA
j_call: TRBJ2-3
v_call: TRBV5-6

cdr3_aa: CASSQDPSDNTGELFF
cdr3_nt: TGTGCCAGCAGCCAAGATCCTAGCGACAACACCGGGGAGCTGTTTTTT
clone_size: few
d_call: NA
j_call: TRBJ2-2
v_call: TRBV4-2

cdr3_aa: CASRLSGRRIGYTF
cdr3_nt: TGTGCCAGCAGATTGTCGGGGCGGAGGATCGGCTACACCTTC
clone_size: NA
d_call: NA
j_call: TRBJ1-2
v_call: TRBV6-5

cdr3_aa: CSVTFGNQPQHF
cdr3_nt: TGCAGCGTGACATTCGGGAATCAGCCCCAGCATTTT
clone_size: many
d_call: NA
j_call: TRBJ1-5
v_call: TRBV29-1

cdr3_aa: CASNQRASANNEQFF
cdr3_nt: TGTGCCAGCAATCAAAGGGCTAGCGCCAACAATGAGCAGTTCTTC
clone_size: NA
d_call: NA
j_call: TRBJ2-1
v_call: TRBV6-2/TRBV6-3

cdr3_aa: CASSEPSSYNSPLHF
cdr3_nt: TGTGCCAGCAGTGAACCGAGCTCCTATAATTCACCCCTCCACTTT
clone_size: NA
d_call: NA
j_call: TRBJ1-6
v_call: TRBV6-1

cdr3_aa: CASSGNPGLRNTGELFF
cdr3_nt: TGTGCCAGTAGCGGAAACCCGGGACTGCGGAACACCGGGGAGCTGTTTTTT
clone_size: few
d_call: NA
j_call: TRBJ2-2
v_call: TRBV19

cdr3_aa: CASSGGKVLDFYNEQFF
cdr3_nt: TGTGCCAGCAGCGGCGGGAAGGTCCTAGATTTCTACAATGAGCAGTTCTTC
clone_size: NA
d_call: NA
j_call: TRBJ2-1
v_call: TRBV7-9

cdr3_aa: CASSLGDRGYSPLHF
cdr3_nt: TGTGCCAGCAGCTTGGGGGACAGGGGCTATTCACCCCTCCACTTT
clone_size: NA
d_call: TRBD1
j_call: TRBJ1-6
v_call: TRBV5-6

cdr3_aa: CASRPGGSNQPQHF
cdr3_nt: TGTGCCAGCAGACCCGGCGGGAGCAATCAGCCCCAGCATTTT
clone_size: many
d_call: NA
j_call: TRBJ1-5
v_call: TRBV6-5

cdr3_aa: CASKALGGRSGANVLTF
cdr3_nt: TGTGCCAGTAAAGCCCTCGGAGGCCGCTCTGGGGCCAACGTCCTGACTTTC
clone_size: few
d_call: NA
j_call: TRBJ2-6
v_call: TRBV7-8

cdr3_aa: CASSPLRTATAYEQYF
cdr3_nt: TGTGCCAGCAGTCCCCTTAGGACAGCGACAGCCTACGAGCAGTACTTC
clone_size: many
d_call: NA
j_call: TRBJ2-7
v_call: TRBV6-6

cdr3_aa: CASSFKGQGLNTGELFF
cdr3_nt: TGTGCCAGCAGTTTTAAGGGACAGGGGTTGAACACCGGGGAGCTGTTTTTT
clone_size: few
d_call: TRBD1
j_call: TRBJ2-2
v_call: TRBV27

cdr3_aa: CASSYSVAETQYF
cdr3_nt: TGTGCCAGCAGCTATTCGGTAGCGGAGACCCAGTACTTC
clone_size: NA
d_call: NA
j_call: TRBJ2-5
v_call: TRBV5-4

cdr3_aa: CASRRTGGGQETQYF
cdr3_nt: TGTGCCAGTAGGAGGACAGGGGGCGGGCAAGAGACCCAGTACTTC
clone_size: few
d_call: TRBD1
j_call: TRBJ2-5
v_call: TRBV19

cdr3_aa: CASSPSQGANQPQHF
cdr3_nt: TGTGCCAGCTCACCATCACAGGGGGCCAATCAGCCCCAGCATTTT
clone_size: many
d_call: TRBD1
j_call: TRBJ1-5
v_call: TRBV18

cdr3_aa: CASSEVGRADTQYF
cdr3_nt: TGTGCCAGCAGTGAAGTCGGAAGGGCAGATACGCAGTATTTT
clone_size: few
d_call: NA
j_call: TRBJ2-3
v_call: TRBV6-1

cdr3_aa: CASSAGQGRNQPQHF
cdr3_nt: TGTGCCAGCAGTGCGGGACAGGGGCGGAATCAGCCCCAGCATTTT
clone_size: many
d_call: TRBD1
j_call: TRBJ1-5
v_call: TRBV6-1

cdr3_aa: CSRQTGARYNEQFF
cdr3_nt: TGCAGCAGACAGACAGGGGCACGCTACAATGAGCAGTTCTTC
clone_size: NA
d_call: TRBD1
j_call: TRBJ2-1
v_call: TRBV29-1